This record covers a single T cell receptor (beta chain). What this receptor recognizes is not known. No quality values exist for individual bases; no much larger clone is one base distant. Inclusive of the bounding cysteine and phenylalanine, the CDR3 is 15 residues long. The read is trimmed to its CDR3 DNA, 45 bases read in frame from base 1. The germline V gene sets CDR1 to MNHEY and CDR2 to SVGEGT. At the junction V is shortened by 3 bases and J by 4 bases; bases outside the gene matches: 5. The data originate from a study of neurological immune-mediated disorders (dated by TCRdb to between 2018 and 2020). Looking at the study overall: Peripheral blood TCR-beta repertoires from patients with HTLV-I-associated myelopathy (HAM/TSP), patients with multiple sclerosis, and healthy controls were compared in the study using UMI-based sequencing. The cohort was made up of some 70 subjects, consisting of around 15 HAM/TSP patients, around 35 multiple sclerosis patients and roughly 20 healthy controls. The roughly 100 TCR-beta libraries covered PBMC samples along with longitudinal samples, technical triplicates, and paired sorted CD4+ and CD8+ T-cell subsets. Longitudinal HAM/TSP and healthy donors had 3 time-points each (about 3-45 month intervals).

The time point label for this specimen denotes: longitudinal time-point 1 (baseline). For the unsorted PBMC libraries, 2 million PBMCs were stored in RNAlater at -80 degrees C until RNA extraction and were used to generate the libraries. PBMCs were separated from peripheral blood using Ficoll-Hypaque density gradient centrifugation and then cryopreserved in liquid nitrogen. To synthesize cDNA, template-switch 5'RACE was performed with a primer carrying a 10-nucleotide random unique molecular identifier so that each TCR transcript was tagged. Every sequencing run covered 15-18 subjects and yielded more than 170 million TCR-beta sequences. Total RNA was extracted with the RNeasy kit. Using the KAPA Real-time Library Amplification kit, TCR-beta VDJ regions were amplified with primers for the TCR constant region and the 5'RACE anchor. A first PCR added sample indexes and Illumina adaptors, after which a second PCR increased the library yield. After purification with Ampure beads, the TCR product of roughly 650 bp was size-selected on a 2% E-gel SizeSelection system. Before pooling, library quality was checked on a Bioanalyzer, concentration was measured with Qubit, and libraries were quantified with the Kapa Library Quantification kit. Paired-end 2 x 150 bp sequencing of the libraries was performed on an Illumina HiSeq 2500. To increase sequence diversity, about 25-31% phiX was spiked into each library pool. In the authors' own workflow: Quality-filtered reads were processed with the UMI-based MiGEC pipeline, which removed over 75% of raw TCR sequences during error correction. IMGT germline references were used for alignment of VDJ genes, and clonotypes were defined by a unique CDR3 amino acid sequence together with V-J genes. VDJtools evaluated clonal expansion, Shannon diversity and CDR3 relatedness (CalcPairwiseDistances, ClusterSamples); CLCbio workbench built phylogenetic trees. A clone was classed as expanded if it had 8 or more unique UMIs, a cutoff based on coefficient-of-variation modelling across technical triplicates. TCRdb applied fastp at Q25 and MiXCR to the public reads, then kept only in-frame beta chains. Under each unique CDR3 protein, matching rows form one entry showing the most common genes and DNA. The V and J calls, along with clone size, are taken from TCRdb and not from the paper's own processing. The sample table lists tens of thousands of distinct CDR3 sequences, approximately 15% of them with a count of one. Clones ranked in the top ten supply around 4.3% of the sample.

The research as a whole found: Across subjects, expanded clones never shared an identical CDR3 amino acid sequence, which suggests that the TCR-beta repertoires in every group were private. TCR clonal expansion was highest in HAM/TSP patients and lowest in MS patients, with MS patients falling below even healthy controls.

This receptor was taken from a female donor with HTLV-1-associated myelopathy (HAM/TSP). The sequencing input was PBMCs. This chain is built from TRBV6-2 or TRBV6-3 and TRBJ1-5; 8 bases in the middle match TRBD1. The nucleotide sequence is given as TGTGCCAGCAGTTATCGACAGGGGAGAAATCAGCCCCAGCATTTT. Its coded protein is CASSYRQGRNQPQHF.